This is a list of T cell receptor beta chains from one sample in a study of blood T cell repertoires in COVID-19. Sequenced by immunoSEQ multiplex PCR; TCRdb stores in-frame clones only, minus some. The sample has 360,000 or so clones, approximately 89% seen once. Sequencing was done on a sample of peripheral blood. The origin of the receptors is a woman aged 55-69 years with COVID-19, enrolled during active disease. CDR3s include the opening cysteine and the closing phenylalanine or tryptophan. D genes are given only for firm matches. A row's size may be missing; if present it is once, few, many or a size class.

j_call: TRBJ2-1
v_call: TRBV7-2
clone_size: .
d_call: TRBD2
cdr3_nt: TGTGCCAGCAGCTCGCCCCGGACTAGCGGGGGGGCCCATGAGCAGTTCTTC
cdr3_aa: CASSSPRTSGGAHEQFF

j_call: TRBJ1-4
v_call: TRBV30
clone_size: .
d_call: TRBD1
cdr3_nt: TGTGCCTGGAGGGGACAGGTTGAAGAAAAACTGTTTTTT
cdr3_aa: CAWRGQVEEKLFF

j_call: TRBJ2-5
v_call: TRBV4-2
clone_size: .
d_call: TRBD2
cdr3_nt: TGTGCCAGCAGCCAAGCCTCACTAGCGGGGGGGGTCGAGACCCAGTACTTC
cdr3_aa: CASSQASLAGGVETQYF

j_call: TRBJ1-2
v_call: TRBV3-1/TRBV3-2
clone_size: .
d_call: .
cdr3_nt: TGTGCCAGCAGCCAAAGAGCAGGCCAAGCTGGGGGCTACACCTTC
cdr3_aa: CASSQRAGQAGGYTF

j_call: TRBJ1-2
v_call: TRBV6-5
clone_size: once
d_call: TRBD1
cdr3_nt: TGTGCCAGCAGTCACCGGGACAGGGGTGACGGCTACACCTTC
cdr3_aa: CASSHRDRGDGYTF

j_call: TRBJ2-1
v_call: TRBV4-1
clone_size: .
d_call: .
cdr3_nt: TGCGCCAGCAGCCACCCGACGGGGAATGAGCAGTTCTTC
cdr3_aa: CASSHPTGNEQFF

j_call: TRBJ2-7
v_call: TRBV14
clone_size: .
d_call: TRBD2
cdr3_nt: TGTGCCAGCAGGCAAGCGGGGGTTCCCTACGAGCAGTACTTC
cdr3_aa: CASRQAGVPYEQYF

j_call: TRBJ2-3
v_call: TRBV6-5
clone_size: .
d_call: TRBD1
cdr3_nt: TGTGCCAGCAGCCCACGGACAGGCTCGCAGTATTTT
cdr3_aa: CASSPRTGSQYF

j_call: TRBJ1-1
v_call: TRBV30
clone_size: .
d_call: .
cdr3_nt: TGTGCCTGGAGTGAAAAACCGAGGAACACTGAAGCTTTCTTT
cdr3_aa: CAWSEKPRNTEAFF

j_call: TRBJ1-6
v_call: TRBV19
clone_size: .
d_call: .
cdr3_nt: TGTGCCAGTAGTATAGATCGGAATTCACCCCTCCACTTT
cdr3_aa: CASSIDRNSPLHF

j_call: TRBJ1-1
v_call: TRBV5-1
clone_size: .
d_call: .
cdr3_nt: TGCGCCAGCAGCGCTTACCAGGTGAACACTGAAGCTTTCTTT
cdr3_aa: CASSAYQVNTEAFF

j_call: TRBJ1-2
v_call: TRBV5-1
clone_size: .
d_call: .
cdr3_nt: TGCGCCAGCAGCCCGGACACCCCGTCAGCTAACTATGGCTACACCTTC
cdr3_aa: CASSPDTPSANYGYTF

j_call: TRBJ2-7
v_call: TRBV5-5
clone_size: .
d_call: TRBD2
cdr3_nt: TGTGCCAGCAGCTTCCGGCGGGGGGAATCCGAGCAGTACTTC
cdr3_aa: CASSFRRGESEQYF

j_call: TRBJ1-5
v_call: TRBV7-6
clone_size: .
d_call: .
cdr3_nt: TGTGCCAGCAGCGTACAGGCGGGGAGCAATCAGCCCCAGCATTTT
cdr3_aa: CASSVQAGSNQPQHF

j_call: TRBJ1-5
v_call: TRBV18
clone_size: once
d_call: .
cdr3_nt: TGTGCCAGCTCACCACGGGGCTTAATGGAATATAGCAATCAGCCCCAGCATTTT
cdr3_aa: CASSPRGLMEYSNQPQHF

j_call: TRBJ2-1
v_call: TRBV5-1
clone_size: once
d_call: TRBD2
cdr3_nt: TGCGCCAGCAGTGAACCGGGGGGGTACAATGAGCAGTTCTTC
cdr3_aa: CASSEPGGYNEQFF

j_call: TRBJ2-3
v_call: TRBV4-1
clone_size: once
d_call: TRBD2
cdr3_nt: TGCGCCAGCAGCCAAGAATTGGCGGGGGGCCGGGCCACAGATACGCAGTATTTT
cdr3_aa: CASSQELAGGRATDTQYF

j_call: TRBJ1-6
v_call: TRBV6-5
clone_size: .
d_call: TRBD1
cdr3_nt: TGTGCCAGCAGTTACTCGGGCAGGGGGTTAAATTCACCCCTCCACTTT
cdr3_aa: CASSYSGRGLNSPLHF

j_call: TRBJ2-1
v_call: TRBV11-3
clone_size: .
d_call: .
cdr3_nt: TGTGCCAGCAGCTCCTATAGCGGAGAAAGCTACAATGAGCAGTTCTTC
cdr3_aa: CASSSYSGESYNEQFF

j_call: TRBJ2-5
v_call: TRBV7-2
clone_size: .
d_call: TRBD2
cdr3_nt: TGTGCCAGCAGCTCGACTAGCGGGGGAAGGGAGACCCAGTACTTC
cdr3_aa: CASSSTSGGRETQYF

j_call: TRBJ2-1
v_call: TRBV7-8
clone_size: .
d_call: TRBD2
cdr3_nt: TGTGCCAGCAGCCCCCGAGGGAATAGCGGGCTCAATGAGCAGTTCTTC
cdr3_aa: CASSPRGNSGLNEQFF

j_call: TRBJ1-3
v_call: TRBV18
clone_size: .
d_call: .
cdr3_nt: TGTGCCAGCTCCCAGATTCGGACAGACGGAAACACCATATATTTT
cdr3_aa: CASSQIRTDGNTIYF

j_call: TRBJ1-1
v_call: TRBV7-3
clone_size: .
d_call: .
cdr3_nt: TGTGCCAGCAGCTTAACTGGCGGAGGAATGAACACTGAAGCTTTCTTT
cdr3_aa: CASSLTGGGMNTEAFF

j_call: TRBJ2-7
v_call: TRBV18
clone_size: .
d_call: .
cdr3_nt: TGTGCCAGCTCCTCCGGCGGGCACTACGAGCAGTACTTC
cdr3_aa: CASSSGGHYEQYF

j_call: TRBJ1-2
v_call: TRBV15
clone_size: .
d_call: TRBD1
cdr3_nt: TGTGCCACCAGCAGGGAAAGGACAGGTGGCTACACCTTC
cdr3_aa: CATSRERTGGYTF

j_call: TRBJ1-2
v_call: TRBV4-1
clone_size: .
d_call: TRBD1
cdr3_nt: TGCGCCAGCAGCCAAGGGACAGGGCCTAACTATGGCTACACCTTC
cdr3_aa: CASSQGTGPNYGYTF

j_call: TRBJ1-4
v_call: TRBV6-5
clone_size: .
d_call: .
cdr3_nt: TGTGCCAGCAGGCCCTATCAGGGGTTTAATGAAAAACTGTTTTTT
cdr3_aa: CASRPYQGFNEKLFF

j_call: TRBJ1-1
v_call: TRBV18
clone_size: .
d_call: .
cdr3_nt: TGTGCCAGCCTTCCCGTGGGGGGGAACACTGAAGCTTTCTTT
cdr3_aa: CASLPVGGNTEAFF

j_call: TRBJ1-2
v_call: TRBV10-3
clone_size: .
d_call: TRBD1
cdr3_nt: TGTGCCATCAGTGACCGGACAGGGGGTAACTATGGCTACACCTTC
cdr3_aa: CAISDRTGGNYGYTF

j_call: TRBJ1-2
v_call: TRBV27
clone_size: .
d_call: .
cdr3_nt: TGTGCCAGCAGAAGATCGTACGGAAGCGGAAACGGCTACACCTTC
cdr3_aa: CASRRSYGSGNGYTF

j_call: TRBJ1-6
v_call: TRBV27
clone_size: .
d_call: .
cdr3_nt: TGTGCCAGCAGTTTTCTAAGGGGTGATAATTCACCCCTCCACTTT
cdr3_aa: CASSFLRGDNSPLHF

j_call: TRBJ2-5
v_call: TRBV11-1
clone_size: .
d_call: .
cdr3_nt: TGTGCCAGCAGCTCACAAGAGACCCAGTACTTC
cdr3_aa: CASSSQETQYF

j_call: TRBJ2-7
v_call: TRBV6-5
clone_size: .
d_call: TRBD1
cdr3_nt: TGTGCCAGTACTTTGACAGGGAGTTTAAACGAGCAGTACTTC
cdr3_aa: CASTLTGSLNEQYF

j_call: TRBJ2-1
v_call: TRBV5-1
clone_size: .
d_call: .
cdr3_nt: TGCGCCAGCAGCCCCCAAGCCCGGTTCAATGAGCAGTTCTTC
cdr3_aa: CASSPQARFNEQFF

j_call: TRBJ2-5
v_call: TRBV13
clone_size: .
d_call: TRBD1
cdr3_nt: TGTGCCAGCAGCCCCTCCCGGGACAGGGGTGGCCAGACCCAGTACTTC
cdr3_aa: CASSPSRDRGGQTQYF

j_call: TRBJ1-1
v_call: TRBV7-3
clone_size: few
d_call: .
cdr3_nt: TGTGCCAGCAGCTTATTGGGGGCAGCAAACACTGAAGCTTTCTTT
cdr3_aa: CASSLLGAANTEAFF

j_call: TRBJ2-3
v_call: TRBV10-3
clone_size: .
d_call: TRBD1
cdr3_nt: TGTGCCATCAGTGAAAGCCTCCCGGGACAGGGCGCAGATACGCAGTATTTT
cdr3_aa: CAISESLPGQGADTQYF

j_call: TRBJ1-1
v_call: TRBV4-1
clone_size: once
d_call: .
cdr3_nt: TGCGCCAGCAGCCCTAAACAGGAGAACACTGAAGCTTTCTTT
cdr3_aa: CASSPKQENTEAFF

j_call: TRBJ2-3
v_call: TRBV7-3
clone_size: .
d_call: TRBD2
cdr3_nt: TGTGCCAGCAGCTTAAACGCGGGGGGCCCCATAGATACGCAGTATTTT
cdr3_aa: CASSLNAGGPIDTQYF

j_call: TRBJ1-1
v_call: TRBV11-2
clone_size: .
d_call: .
cdr3_nt: TGTGCCAGCAGCTTAGGACAGTTGGCTTTCTTT
cdr3_aa: CASSLGQLAFF

j_call: TRBJ2-5
v_call: TRBV3-1/TRBV3-2
clone_size: .
d_call: TRBD2
cdr3_nt: TGTGCCAGCAGCCTAGGTGAGGGACTAGCGGGGGGAAAGCAAGAGACCCAGTACTTC
cdr3_aa: CASSLGEGLAGGKQETQYF

j_call: TRBJ2-7
v_call: TRBV5-6
clone_size: .
d_call: TRBD2
cdr3_nt: TGTGCCAGCAGTGGGGGGGGAAGTCCCTACGAGCAGTACTTC
cdr3_aa: CASSGGGSPYEQYF

j_call: TRBJ1-1
v_call: TRBV5-1
clone_size: .
d_call: TRBD1
cdr3_nt: TGCGCCAGCAGCTCGGACAGGGTAAGGACTGAAGCTTTCTTT
cdr3_aa: CASSSDRVRTEAFF

j_call: TRBJ2-1
v_call: TRBV2
clone_size: few
d_call: TRBD1
cdr3_nt: TGTGCCAGCAGTGAATGGGGACAGGACTCTAATGAGCAGTTCTTC
cdr3_aa: CASSEWGQDSNEQFF

j_call: TRBJ1-6
v_call: TRBV2
clone_size: .
d_call: .
cdr3_nt: TGTGCCAGCAGGGCAGCCGGTAGAGGCAATTCACCCCTCCACTTT
cdr3_aa: CASRAAGRGNSPLHF

j_call: TRBJ2-7
v_call: TRBV19
clone_size: .
d_call: .
cdr3_nt: TGTGCCAGTAGTCCCTCAACAGGGCCCTTCGAGCAGTACTTC
cdr3_aa: CASSPSTGPFEQYF

j_call: TRBJ1-2
v_call: TRBV18
clone_size: few
d_call: .
cdr3_nt: TGTGCCAGCTCACCACGTGGCAGGGCGGTTATCAGCGCCTTC
cdr3_aa: CASSPRGRAVISAF

j_call: TRBJ2-2
v_call: TRBV7-9
clone_size: .
d_call: .
cdr3_nt: TGTGCCAGCAGCTTTACGAACACCGGGGAGCTGTTTTTT
cdr3_aa: CASSFTNTGELFF

j_call: TRBJ1-2
v_call: TRBV9
clone_size: once
d_call: TRBD1
cdr3_nt: TGTGCCAGCAGCGTAAGGGACAGGGAATCGAGCTATGGCTACACCTTC
cdr3_aa: CASSVRDRESSYGYTF